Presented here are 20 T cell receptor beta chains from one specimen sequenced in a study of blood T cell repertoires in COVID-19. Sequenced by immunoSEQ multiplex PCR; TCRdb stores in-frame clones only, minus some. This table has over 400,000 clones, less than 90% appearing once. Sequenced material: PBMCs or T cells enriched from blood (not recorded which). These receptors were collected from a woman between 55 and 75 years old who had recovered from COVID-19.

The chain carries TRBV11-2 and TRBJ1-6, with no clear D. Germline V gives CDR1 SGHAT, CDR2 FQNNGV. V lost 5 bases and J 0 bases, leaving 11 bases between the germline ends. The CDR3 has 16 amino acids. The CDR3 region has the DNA TGTGCCAGCAGCCCAGGCGACCGCTCCTATAATTCACCCCTCCACTTT. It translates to CASSPGDRSYNSPLHF. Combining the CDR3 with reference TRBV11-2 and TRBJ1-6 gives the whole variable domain EAGVAQSPRYKIIEKRQSVAFWCNPISGHATLYWYQQILGQGPKLLIQFQNNGVVDDSQLPKDRFSAERLKGVDSTLKIQPAKLEDSAVYLCASSPGDRSYNSPLHFGNGTRLTVT.

CDR3 residues: CAITSGGKNEQFF. CDR3 DNA sequence: TGTGCCATCACCAGCGGGGGCAAGAATGAGCAGTTCTTC. This chain uses TRBV10-3 with TRBJ2-1, with 8 bases lining up with TRBD2. CDR1 is ENHRY, CDR2 SYGVKD, per germline. J was trimmed by 7 bases and V by 7 bases; bases with no gene match: 6. The CDR3 consists of 13 residues.

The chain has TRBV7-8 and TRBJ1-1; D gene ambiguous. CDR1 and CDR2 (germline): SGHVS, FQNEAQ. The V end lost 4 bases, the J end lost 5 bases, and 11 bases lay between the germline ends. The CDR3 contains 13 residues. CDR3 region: CASSSFSLTEAFF. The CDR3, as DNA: TGTGCCAGCAGCTCGTTCTCGTTAACTGAAGCTTTCTTT.

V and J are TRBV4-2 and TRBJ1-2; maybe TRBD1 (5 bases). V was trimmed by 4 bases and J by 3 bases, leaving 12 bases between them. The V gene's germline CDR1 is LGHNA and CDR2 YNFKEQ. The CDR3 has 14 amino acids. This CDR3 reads CASSPGGDHYGYTF. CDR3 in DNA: TGTGCCAGCAGCCCTGGGGGGGACCACTATGGCTACACCTTC.

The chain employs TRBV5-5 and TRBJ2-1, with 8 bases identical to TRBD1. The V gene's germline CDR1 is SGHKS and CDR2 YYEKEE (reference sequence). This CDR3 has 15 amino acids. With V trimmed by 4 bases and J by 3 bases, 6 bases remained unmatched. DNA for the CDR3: TGTGCCAGCAGCAGGGGACAGGCCCTCTACAATGAGCAGTTCTTC. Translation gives CASSRGQALYNEQFF.

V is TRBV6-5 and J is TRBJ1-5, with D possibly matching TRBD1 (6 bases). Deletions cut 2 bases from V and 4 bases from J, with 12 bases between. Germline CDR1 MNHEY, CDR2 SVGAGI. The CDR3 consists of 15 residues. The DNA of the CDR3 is TGTGCCAGCAGTTACCCTAGGACAGCTAATCAGCCCCAGCATTTT. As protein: CASSYPRTANQPQHF.

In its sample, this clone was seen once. Written as DNA, the CDR3 is TGTGCCAGCAGACGGGAAGGTGATGGCTACACCTTC. Residues: CASRREGDGYTF. The V and J genes are TRBV2 and TRBJ1-2; D uncertain. This CDR3 region has 12 residues. Germline-derived CDR1 and CDR2 are SNHLY and FYNNEI. Trimming removed 6 bases from V and 6 bases from J, with 11 bases in between.

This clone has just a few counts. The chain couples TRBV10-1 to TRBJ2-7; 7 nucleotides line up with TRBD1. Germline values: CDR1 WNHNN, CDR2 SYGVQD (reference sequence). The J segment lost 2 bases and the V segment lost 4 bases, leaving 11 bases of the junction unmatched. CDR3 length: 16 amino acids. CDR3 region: CASSARTGLSAYEQYF. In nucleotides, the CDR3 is TGCGCCAGCAGTGCCCGGACAGGCCTTAGTGCCTACGAGCAGTACTTC.

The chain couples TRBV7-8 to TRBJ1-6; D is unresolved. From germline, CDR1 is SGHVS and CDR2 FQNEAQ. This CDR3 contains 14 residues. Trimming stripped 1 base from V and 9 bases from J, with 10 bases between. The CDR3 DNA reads TGTGCCAGCAGCTTAGTGCCGGGGAGTTCACCCCTCCACTTT. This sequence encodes CASSLVPGSSPLHF.

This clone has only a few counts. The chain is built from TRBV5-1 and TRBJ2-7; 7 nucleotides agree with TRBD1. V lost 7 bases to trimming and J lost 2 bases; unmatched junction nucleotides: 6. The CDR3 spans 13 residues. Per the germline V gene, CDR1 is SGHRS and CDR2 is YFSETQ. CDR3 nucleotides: TGCGCCAGCTCGACCGGGACAGCCTACGAGCAGTACTTC. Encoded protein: CASSTGTAYEQYF.

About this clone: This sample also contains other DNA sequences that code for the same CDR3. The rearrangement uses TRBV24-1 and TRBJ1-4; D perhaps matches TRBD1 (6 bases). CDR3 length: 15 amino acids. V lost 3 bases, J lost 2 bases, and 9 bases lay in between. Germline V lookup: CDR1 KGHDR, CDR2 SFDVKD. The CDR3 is CATSDPGATNEKLFF. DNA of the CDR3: TGTGCCACCAGTGATCCAGGGGCCACTAATGAAAAACTGTTTTTT.

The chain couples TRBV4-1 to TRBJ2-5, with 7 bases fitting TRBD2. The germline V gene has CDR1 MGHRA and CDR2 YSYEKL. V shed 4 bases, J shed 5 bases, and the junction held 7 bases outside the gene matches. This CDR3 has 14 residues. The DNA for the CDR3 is TGCGCCAGCAGCCCCGGGCCAGCGGGGGAGACCCAGTACTTC. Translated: CASSPGPAGETQYF.

The CDR3 is CASSQVAGGNTGELFF. In DNA, the CDR3 is TGTGCCAGCAGCCAAGTTGCGGGGGGGAACACCGGGGAGCTGTTTTTT. The V call is TRBV4-2, the J call TRBJ2-2, with 8 bases matching TRBD2. J lost 1 base, V lost 1 base, and 2 bases had no gene match. The CDR3 loop spans 16 amino acids. From germline, CDR1 is LGHNA and CDR2 YNFKEQ.

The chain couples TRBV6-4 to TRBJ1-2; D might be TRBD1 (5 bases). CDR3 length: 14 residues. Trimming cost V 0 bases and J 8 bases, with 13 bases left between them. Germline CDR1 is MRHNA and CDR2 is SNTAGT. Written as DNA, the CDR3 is TGTGCCAGCAGTGACTCGTCCAGGGAAAACGGCTACACCTTC. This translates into CASSDSSRENGYTF.

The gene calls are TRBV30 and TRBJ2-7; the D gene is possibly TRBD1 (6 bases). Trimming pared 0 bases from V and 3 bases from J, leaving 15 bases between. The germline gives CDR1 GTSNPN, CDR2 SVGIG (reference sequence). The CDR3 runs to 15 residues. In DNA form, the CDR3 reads TGTGCCTGGAGTGTAGCTTTCGGACAGTTCTACGAGCAGTACTTC. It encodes CAWSVAFGQFYEQYF.

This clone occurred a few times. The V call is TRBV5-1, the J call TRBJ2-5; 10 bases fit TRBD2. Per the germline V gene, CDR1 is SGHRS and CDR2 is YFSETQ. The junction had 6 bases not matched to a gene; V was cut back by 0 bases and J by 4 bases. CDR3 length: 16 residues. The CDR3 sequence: CASSLGGAGGRETQYF. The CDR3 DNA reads TGCGCCAGCAGCTTGGGAGGAGCGGGGGGGCGAGAGACCCAGTACTTC.

The CDR3 region is CASSKIPAQKGQKRETQYF. DNA of the CDR3: TGTGCCAGCAGCAAAATCCCTGCTCAAAAGGGACAAAAGAGGGAGACCCAGTACTTC. V is TRBV21-1 and J is TRBJ2-5; the D call of TRBD1 is as the table states it, not checked on the DNA. TRBV21-1 is a pseudogene segment. The CDR3 is 19 residues long.

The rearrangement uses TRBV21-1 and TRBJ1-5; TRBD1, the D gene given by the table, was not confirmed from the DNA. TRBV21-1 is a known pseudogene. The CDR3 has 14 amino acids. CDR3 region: CASSNPTGGKPQHF. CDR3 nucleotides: TGTGCCAGCAGCAACCCGACAGGGGGGAAGCCCCAGCATTTT.

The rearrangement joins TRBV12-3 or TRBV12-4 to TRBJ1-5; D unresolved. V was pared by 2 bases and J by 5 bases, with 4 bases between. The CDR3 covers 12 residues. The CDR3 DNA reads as TGTGCCAGCAGTTTACAGTATCAGCCCCAGCATTTT. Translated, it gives CASSLQYQPQHF.

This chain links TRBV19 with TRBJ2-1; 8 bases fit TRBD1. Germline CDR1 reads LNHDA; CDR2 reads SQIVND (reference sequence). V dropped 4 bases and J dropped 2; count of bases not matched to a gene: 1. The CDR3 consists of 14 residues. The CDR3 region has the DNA TGTGCCAGTAGTACAGGGGGCGCCTACAATGAGCAGTTCTTC. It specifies CASSTGGAYNEQFF.